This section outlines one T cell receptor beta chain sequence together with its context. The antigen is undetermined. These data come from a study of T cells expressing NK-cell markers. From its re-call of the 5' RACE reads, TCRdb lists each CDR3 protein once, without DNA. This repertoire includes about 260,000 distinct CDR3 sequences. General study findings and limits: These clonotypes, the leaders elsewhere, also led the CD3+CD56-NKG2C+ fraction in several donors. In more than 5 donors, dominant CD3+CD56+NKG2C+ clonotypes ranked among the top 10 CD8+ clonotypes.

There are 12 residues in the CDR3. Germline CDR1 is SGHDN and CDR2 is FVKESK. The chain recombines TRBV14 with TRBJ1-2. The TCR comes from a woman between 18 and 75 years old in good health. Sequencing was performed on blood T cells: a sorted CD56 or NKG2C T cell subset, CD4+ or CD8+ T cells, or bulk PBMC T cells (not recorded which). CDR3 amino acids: CASSPTRYGYTF.